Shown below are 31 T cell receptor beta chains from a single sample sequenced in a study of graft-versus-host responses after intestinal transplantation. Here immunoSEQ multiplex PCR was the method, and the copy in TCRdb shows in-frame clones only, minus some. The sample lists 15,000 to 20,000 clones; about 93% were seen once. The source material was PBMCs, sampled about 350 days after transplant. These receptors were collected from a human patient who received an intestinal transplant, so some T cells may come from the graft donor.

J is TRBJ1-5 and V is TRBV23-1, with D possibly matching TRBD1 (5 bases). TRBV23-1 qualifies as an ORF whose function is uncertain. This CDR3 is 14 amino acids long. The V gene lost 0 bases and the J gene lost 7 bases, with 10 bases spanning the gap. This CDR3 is CASSQSSGFQPQHF. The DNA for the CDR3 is TGCGCCAGCAGTCAATCGTCAGGGTTCCAGCCCCAGCATTTT.

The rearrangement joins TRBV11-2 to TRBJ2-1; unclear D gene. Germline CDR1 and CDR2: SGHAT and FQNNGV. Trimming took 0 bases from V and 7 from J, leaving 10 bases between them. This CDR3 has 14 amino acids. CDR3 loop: CASSLESAGNEQFF. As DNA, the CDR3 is TGTGCCAGCAGCTTAGAATCGGCCGGAAATGAGCAGTTCTTC.

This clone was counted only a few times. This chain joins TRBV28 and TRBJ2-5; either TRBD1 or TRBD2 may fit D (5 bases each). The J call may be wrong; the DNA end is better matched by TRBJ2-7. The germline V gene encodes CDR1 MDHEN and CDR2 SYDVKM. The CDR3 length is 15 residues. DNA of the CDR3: TGTGCCAGCAGTTACCCTGGGACGGCCAACTACGAGCAGTACTTC. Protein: CASSYPGTANYEQYF.

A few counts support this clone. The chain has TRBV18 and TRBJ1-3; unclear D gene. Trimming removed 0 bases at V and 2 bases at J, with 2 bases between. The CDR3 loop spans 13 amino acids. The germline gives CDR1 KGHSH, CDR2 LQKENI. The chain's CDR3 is CASSPPPGNTIYF. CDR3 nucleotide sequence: TGTGCCAGCTCACCACCCCCTGGAAACACCATATATTTT.

The CDR3 spells CASSLGGYEQYF. CDR3 bases: TGTGCCAGCAGTTTAGGGGGCTACGAGCAGTACTTC. The chain employs TRBV28 and TRBJ2-7, with D perhaps assigned TRBD1 or TRBD2 (5 bases each). CDR3 length: 12 amino acids. The germline V and J ends were trimmed by 2 bases and 3 bases, with 5 bases remaining between them. The germline gives CDR1 MDHEN, CDR2 SYDVKM.

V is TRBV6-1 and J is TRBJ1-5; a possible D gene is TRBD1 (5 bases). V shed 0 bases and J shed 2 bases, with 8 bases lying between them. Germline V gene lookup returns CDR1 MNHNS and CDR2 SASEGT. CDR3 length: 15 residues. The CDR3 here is CASSEAGGGNQPQHF. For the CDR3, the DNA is TGTGCCAGCAGTGAAGCGGGGGGGGGCAATCAGCCCCAGCATTTT.

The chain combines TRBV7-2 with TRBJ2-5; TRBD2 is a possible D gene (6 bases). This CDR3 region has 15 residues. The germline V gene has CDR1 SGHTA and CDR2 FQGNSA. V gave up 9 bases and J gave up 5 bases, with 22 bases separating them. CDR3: CASLRRGTNWETQYF. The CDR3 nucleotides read TGTGCCAGTTTAAGGCGGGGTACCAATTGGGAGACCCAGTACTTC.

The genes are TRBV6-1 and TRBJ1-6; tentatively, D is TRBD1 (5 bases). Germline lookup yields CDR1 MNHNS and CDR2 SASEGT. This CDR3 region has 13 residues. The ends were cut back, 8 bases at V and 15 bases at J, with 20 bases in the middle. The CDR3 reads CASGLGTAVHLHF. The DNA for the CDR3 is TGTGCCAGCGGACTAGGGACGGCAGTACACCTCCACTTT.

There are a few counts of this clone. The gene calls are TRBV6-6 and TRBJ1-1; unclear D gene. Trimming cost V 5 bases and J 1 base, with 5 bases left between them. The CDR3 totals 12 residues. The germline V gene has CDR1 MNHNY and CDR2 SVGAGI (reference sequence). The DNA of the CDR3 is TGTGCCAGCAGTACAGCGAACACTGAAGCTTTCTTT. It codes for CASSTANTEAFF.

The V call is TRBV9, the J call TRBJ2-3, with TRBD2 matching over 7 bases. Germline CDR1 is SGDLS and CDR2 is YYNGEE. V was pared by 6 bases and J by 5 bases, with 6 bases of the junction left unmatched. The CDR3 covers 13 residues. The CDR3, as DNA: TGTGCCAGCAAGAGGGAGGGAGTAGATACGCAGTATTTT. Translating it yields CASKREGVDTQYF. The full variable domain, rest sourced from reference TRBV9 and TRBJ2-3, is DSGVTQTPKHLITATGQRVTLRCSPRSGDLSVYWYQQSLDQGLQFLIQYYNGEERAKGNILERFSAQQFPDLHSELNLSSLELGDSALYFCASKREGVDTQYFGPGTRLTVL.

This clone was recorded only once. Here the CDR3 DNA reads TGTGCCAGCAGCTTAGACGGCTATGGCTACACCTTC. This encodes CASSLDGYGYTF. J is TRBJ1-2 and V is TRBV7-9, with unresolved D. Trimming removed 1 base at V and 4 bases at J, with 4 bases between. CDR3 length: 12 amino acids. In germline, CDR1 is SEHNR, CDR2 FQNEAQ (reference sequence).

CDR3 in amino acids: CASRGTVNTGELFF. CDR3 coding DNA: TGTGCCAGTCGCGGGACAGTGAACACCGGGGAGCTGTTTTTT. This chain links TRBV15 with TRBJ2-2, with a possible D match to TRBD1 (7 bases). V was shortened by 10 bases and J by 1 base, with 13 bases between the two germline ends. In germline, CDR1 is LNHNV, CDR2 YYDKDF (reference sequence). The CDR3 has 14 amino acids.

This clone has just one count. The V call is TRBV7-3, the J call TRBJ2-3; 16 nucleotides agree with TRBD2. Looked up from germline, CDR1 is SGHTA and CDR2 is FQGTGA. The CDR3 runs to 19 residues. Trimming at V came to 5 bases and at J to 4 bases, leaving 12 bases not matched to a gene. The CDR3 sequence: CASSPTGLAGGPSADTQYF. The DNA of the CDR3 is TGTGCCAGCAGCCCAACGGGACTAGCGGGGGGGCCGTCCGCAGATACGCAGTATTTT.

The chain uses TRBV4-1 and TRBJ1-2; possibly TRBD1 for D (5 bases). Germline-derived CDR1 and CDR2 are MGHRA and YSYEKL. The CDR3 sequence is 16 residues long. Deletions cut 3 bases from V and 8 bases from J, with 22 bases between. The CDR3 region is CASSQIGAPGLRGYTF. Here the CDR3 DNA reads TGCGCCAGCAGCCAGATCGGGGCTCCGGGATTGAGGGGCTACACCTTC.

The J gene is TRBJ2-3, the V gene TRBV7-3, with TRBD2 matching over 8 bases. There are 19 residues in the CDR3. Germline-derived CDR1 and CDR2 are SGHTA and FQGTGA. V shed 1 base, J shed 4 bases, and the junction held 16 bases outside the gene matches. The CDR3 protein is CASSLNGVGLAGSADTQYF. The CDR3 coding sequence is TGTGCCAGCAGCTTAAACGGAGTTGGGCTAGCGGGTAGCGCAGATACGCAGTATTTT.

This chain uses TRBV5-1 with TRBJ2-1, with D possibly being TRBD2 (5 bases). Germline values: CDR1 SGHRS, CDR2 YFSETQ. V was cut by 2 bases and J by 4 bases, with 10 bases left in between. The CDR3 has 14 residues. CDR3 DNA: TGCGCCAGCAGCTTAGCGGAGACTTACAATGAGCAGTTCTTC. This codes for CASSLAETYNEQFF.

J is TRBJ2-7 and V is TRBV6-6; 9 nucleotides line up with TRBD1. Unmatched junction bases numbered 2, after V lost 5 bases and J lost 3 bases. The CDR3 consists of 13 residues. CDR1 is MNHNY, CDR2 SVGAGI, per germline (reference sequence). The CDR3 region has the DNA TGTGCCAGCAGTGGGACAGGGATCTACGAGCAGTACTTC. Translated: CASSGTGIYEQYF.

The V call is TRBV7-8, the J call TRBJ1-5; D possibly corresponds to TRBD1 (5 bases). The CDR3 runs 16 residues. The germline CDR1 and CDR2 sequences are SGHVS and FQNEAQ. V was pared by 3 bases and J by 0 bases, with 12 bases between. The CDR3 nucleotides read TGTGCCAGCAGCTTGCTCAGACAGAGTAGCAATCAGCCCCAGCATTTT. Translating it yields CASSLLRQSSNQPQHF.

CDR3 nucleotides: TGTGCCAGCAGTGACTCGGGACAGGGGGCTTCACCCCTCCACTTT. Amino acids: CASSDSGQGASPLHF. This rearrangement joins TRBV6-4 to TRBJ1-6; 12 bases are shared with TRBD1. This CDR3 has 15 amino acids. In germline, CDR1 is MRHNA, CDR2 SNTAGT. V was pared by 0 bases and J by 9 bases, with 0 bases of the junction left unmatched.

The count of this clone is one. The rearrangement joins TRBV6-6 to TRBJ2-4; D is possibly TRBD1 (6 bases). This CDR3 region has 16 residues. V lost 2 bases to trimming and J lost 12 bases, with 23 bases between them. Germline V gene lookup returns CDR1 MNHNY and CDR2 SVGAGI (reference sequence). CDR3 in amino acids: CASSYALTGFGDSQYF. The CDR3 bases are TGTGCCAGCAGTTACGCCCTGACAGGATTTGGCGATAGTCAGTACTTC.

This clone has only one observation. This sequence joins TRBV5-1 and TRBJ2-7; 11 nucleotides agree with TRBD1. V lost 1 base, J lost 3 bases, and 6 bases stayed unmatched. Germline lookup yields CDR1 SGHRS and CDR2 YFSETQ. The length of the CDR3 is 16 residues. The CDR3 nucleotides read TGCGCCAGCAGCTTGCCTCGGGACAGGGGGAACTACGAGCAGTACTTC. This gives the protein CASSLPRDRGNYEQYF. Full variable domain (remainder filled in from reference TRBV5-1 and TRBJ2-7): KAGVTQTPRYLIKTRGQQVTLSCSPISGHRSVSWYQQTPGQGLQFLFEYFSETQRNKGNFPGRFSGRQFSNSRSEMNVSTLELGDSALYLCASSLPRDRGNYEQYFGPGTRLTVT.

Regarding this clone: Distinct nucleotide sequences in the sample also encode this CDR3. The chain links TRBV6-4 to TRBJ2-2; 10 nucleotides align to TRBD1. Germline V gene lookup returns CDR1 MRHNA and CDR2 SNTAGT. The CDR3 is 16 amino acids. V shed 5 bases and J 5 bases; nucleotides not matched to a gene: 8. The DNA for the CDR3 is TGTGCCAGCAGTAGACGGACAGGGGGTGAGACCGGGGAGCTGTTTTTT. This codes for CASSRRTGGETGELFF.

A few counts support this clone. The CDR3, as DNA: TGTGCCAGCAGCCAAGATTACGGGGCAGAGACTGAAGCTTTCTTT. This sequence encodes CASSQDYGAETEAFF. The rearrangement links TRBV4-2 to TRBJ1-1, with a tentative D call TRBD1 (5 bases). The germline V gene has CDR1 LGHNA and CDR2 YNFKEQ. V was clipped by 0 bases and J by 5 bases, with 13 bases between them. The CDR3 loop spans 15 amino acids.

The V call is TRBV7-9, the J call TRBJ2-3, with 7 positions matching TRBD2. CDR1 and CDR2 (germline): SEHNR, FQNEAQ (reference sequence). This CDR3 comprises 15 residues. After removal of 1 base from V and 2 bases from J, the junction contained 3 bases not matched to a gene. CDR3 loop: CASSLVGGLTDTQYF. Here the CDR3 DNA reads TGTGCCAGCAGCTTAGTGGGAGGGCTCACAGATACGCAGTATTTT.

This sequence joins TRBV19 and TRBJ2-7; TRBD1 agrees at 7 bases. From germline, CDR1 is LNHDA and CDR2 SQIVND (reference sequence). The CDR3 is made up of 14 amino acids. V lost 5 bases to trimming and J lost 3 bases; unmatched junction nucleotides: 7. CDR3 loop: CASSGDSMNYEQYF. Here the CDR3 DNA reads TGTGCCAGTAGTGGGGACAGTATGAACTACGAGCAGTACTTC.

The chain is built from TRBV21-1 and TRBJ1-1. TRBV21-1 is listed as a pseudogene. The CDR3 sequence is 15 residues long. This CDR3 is CASSKRTRRGPEAFF. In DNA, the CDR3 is TGTGCCAGCAGCAAAAGGACGAGGCGGGGCCCTGAAGCTTTCTTT.

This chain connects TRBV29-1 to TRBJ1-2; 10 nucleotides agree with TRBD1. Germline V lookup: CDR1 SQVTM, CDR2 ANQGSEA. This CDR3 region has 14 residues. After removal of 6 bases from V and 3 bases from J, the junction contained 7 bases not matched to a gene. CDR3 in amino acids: CSVQTGGEDYGYTF. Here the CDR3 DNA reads TGCAGCGTCCAGACAGGGGGCGAGGACTATGGCTACACCTTC.

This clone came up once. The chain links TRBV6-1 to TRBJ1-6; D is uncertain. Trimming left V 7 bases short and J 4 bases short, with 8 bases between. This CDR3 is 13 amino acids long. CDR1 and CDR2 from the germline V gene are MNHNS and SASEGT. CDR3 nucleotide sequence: TGTGCCAGCATCTACGGTTATAATTCACCCCTCCACTTT. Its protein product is CASIYGYNSPLHF.

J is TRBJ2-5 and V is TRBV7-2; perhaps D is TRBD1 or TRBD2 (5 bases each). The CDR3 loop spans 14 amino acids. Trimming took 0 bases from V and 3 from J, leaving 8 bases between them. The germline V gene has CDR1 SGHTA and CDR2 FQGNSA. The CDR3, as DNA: TGTGCCAGCAGCTTAGCGTGGGGGAAAGAGACCCAGTACTTC. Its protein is CASSLAWGKETQYF.

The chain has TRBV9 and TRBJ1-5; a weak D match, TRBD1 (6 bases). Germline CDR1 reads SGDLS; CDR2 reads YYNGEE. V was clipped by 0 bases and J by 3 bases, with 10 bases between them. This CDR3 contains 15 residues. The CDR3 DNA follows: TGTGCCAGCAGCGTAGGAGGGACAATCAATCAGCCCCAGCATTTT. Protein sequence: CASSVGGTINQPQHF. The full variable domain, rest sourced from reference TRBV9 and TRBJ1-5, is DSGVTQTPKHLITATGQRVTLRCSPRSGDLSVYWYQQSLDQGLQFLIQYYNGEERAKGNILERFSAQQFPDLHSELNLSSLELGDSALYFCASSVGGTINQPQHFGDGTRLSIL.

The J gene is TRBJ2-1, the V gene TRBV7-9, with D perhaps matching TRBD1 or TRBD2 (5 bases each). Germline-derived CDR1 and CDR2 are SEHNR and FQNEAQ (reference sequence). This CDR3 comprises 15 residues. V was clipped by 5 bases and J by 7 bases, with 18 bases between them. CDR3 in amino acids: CASSTTVTRVNEQFF. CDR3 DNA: TGTGCCAGCAGCACGACAGTTACGAGGGTAAATGAGCAGTTCTTC.